These 23 T cell receptor beta chains originate from one sample sequenced in a study of blood T cells in healthy people across ages (dated by TCRdb to the mid-2010s). The library relied on 5' RACE. Sequencing took place on an Illumina HiSeq 2500. The second PCR ran for roughly 7 to 11 cycles and used a J-beta primer mix along with a sample-barcoded 5' primer. The public reads were quality trimmed at Q25 with fastp and then assembled into clones with MiXCR by TCRdb, keeping productive beta chains. Duplicate CDR3 protein sequences are folded into a single record with the most common DNA and genes. A total of roughly 1,700,000 distinct CDR3 sequences appear in this sample, 28% of them only once. 7.7% of the sample is held by the ten biggest clonotypes. Sequenced: blood. The receptors were gathered from a woman in her twenties or thirties in good health.

V and J are TRBV3-1 and TRBJ2-3; D not resolved. This CDR3 is built from 15 residues. Germline values: CDR1 LGHDT, CDR2 YNNKEL (reference sequence). V was shortened by 2 bases and J by 6 bases, with 15 bases between the two germline ends. The CDR3 DNA is TGTGCCAGCAGCCAAAGGGTTGGAGTTTCGGATACGCAGTATTTT. It specifies CASSQRVGVSDTQYF.

The table lists this clonotype with a few counts. This sequence joins TRBV30 and TRBJ1-1; unclear D gene. Trimming pared 6 bases from V and 3 bases from J, leaving 14 bases between. Germline lookup yields CDR1 GTSNPN and CDR2 SVGIG (reference sequence). The CDR3 runs 13 residues. In nucleotides, the CDR3 is TGTGCCTGCACTACATTTGGGTACACTGAAGCTTTCTTT. Its protein product is CACTTFGYTEAFF. Using reference TRBV30 and TRBJ1-1 for the parts outside the CDR3, the full variable domain is SQTIHQWPATLVQPVGSPLSLECTVEGTSNPNLYWYRQAAGRGLQLLFYSVGIGQISSEVPQNLSASRPQDRQFILSSKKLLLSDSGFYLCACTTFGYTEAFFGQGTRLTVV.

This clonotype was recorded at least ten times. Just one base apart from a much larger clone, this may be a read error. The gene calls are TRBV20-1 and TRBJ2-7; the D gene is possibly TRBD1 (6 bases). Germline V gene sequence: CDR1 DFQATT, CDR2 SNEGSKA (reference sequence). The CDR3 loop spans 12 amino acids. V lost 2 bases and J lost 2, with 7 bases in between. CDR3 sequence: CSARQGTYEQYF. CDR3 sequence (DNA): TGCAGTGCTAGACAGGGGACCTACGAGCAGTACTTC.

Comments on this clonotype: A single base separates this from a much larger clone, so it may be a read error. The chain carries TRBV7-9 and TRBJ2-5; possibly TRBD1 or TRBD2 for D (5 bases each). V was shortened by 5 bases and J by 11 bases, with 21 bases between the two germline ends. CDR1 SEHNR and CDR2 FQNEAQ come from the germline V gene (reference sequence). This CDR3 has 14 residues. In DNA form, the CDR3 reads TGTGCCAGCAGCATCCATGAGGGGAGCGATGAGCAGTACTTC. Translating it yields CASSIHEGSDEQYF.

The chain uses TRBV7-9 and TRBJ2-1; 8 nucleotides agree with TRBD2. Germline-derived CDR1 and CDR2 are SEHNR and FQNEAQ (reference sequence). V lost 9 bases and J lost 5; bases outside the gene matches: 15. The CDR3 runs to 16 residues. The CDR3: CASSRRTPGGDNEQFF. CDR3 nucleotide sequence: TGTGCCAGTAGCCGACGGACCCCCGGGGGGGACAATGAGCAGTTCTTC.

This clonotype has a count of ten or more. The DNA for the CDR3 is TGTGCCAGCAGCTTAGGCCAAACAGGCTACGGGGAGACCCAGTACTTC. Protein: CASSLGQTGYGETQYF. The rearrangement uses TRBV7-9 and TRBJ2-5; possible D gene TRBD1, 5 bases. V was trimmed by 1 base and J by 5 bases, leaving 17 bases between them. Germline CDR1 is SEHNR and CDR2 is FQNEAQ (reference sequence). CDR3 length: 16 amino acids.

About this clonotype: A clone one base away is much larger, so this may be a read error. The genes are TRBV7-9 and TRBJ2-1; the D call may be TRBD1 or TRBD2 (5 bases each). Germline CDR1 reads SEHNR; CDR2 reads FQNEAQ (reference sequence). Trimming removed 3 bases at V and 13 bases at J, with 19 bases between. CDR3 length: 14 amino acids. CDR3 in DNA: TGTGCCAGCAGCTTCGGGACGCTCCAAGAGACCCAGTTCTTC. Translating it yields CASSFGTLQETQFF. The variable domain in full, completed from reference TRBV7-9 and TRBJ2-1, reads DTGVSQNPRHKITKRGQNVTFRCDPISEHNRLYWYRQTLGQGPEFLTYFQNEAQLEKSRLLSDRFSAERPKGSFSTLEIQRTEQGDSAMYLCASSFGTLQETQFFGPGTRLTVL.

This clonotype was seen at least ten times. The rearrangement joins TRBV29-1 to TRBJ2-6; D gene ambiguous. V was shortened by 8 bases and J by 0 bases, with 11 bases between the two germline ends. Germline V gene data show CDR1 as SQVTM and CDR2 as ANQGSEA. The CDR3 extends over 14 amino acids. This chain's CDR3 is CSIRMGSGANVLTF. In DNA form, the CDR3 reads TGCAGCATCCGAATGGGCTCTGGGGCCAACGTCCTGACTTTC.

This clonotype was picked up many times. One end of the junction does not line up with germline, which may come from a read error. The chain couples TRBV3-1 to TRBJ1-2, with D possibly TRBD1 on 6 matching bases. The CDR3 contains 13 residues. The V gene's germline CDR1 is LGHDT and CDR2 YNNKEL (reference sequence). In DNA form, the CDR3 reads TGCGCCAGCAGCCATGGGGGCAACTATGGCTACACCTTC. Its protein product is CASSHGGNYGYTF.

This clonotype has more than one count but fewer than ten. The V gene is TRBV5-1, the J gene TRBJ2-5; TRBD1 matches 7 bases. The J call is in doubt because the DNA end fits TRBJ2-7 better. The germline CDR1 and CDR2 sequences are SGHRS and YFSETQ. The CDR3 totals 14 residues. CDR3 region: CASSLGTGPDEQYF. The CDR3 DNA is TGCGCCAGCAGCTTGGGGACAGGTCCCGACGAGCAGTACTTC.

There are many counts of this clonotype. The chain recombines TRBV3-1 with TRBJ1-2; no firm D call. The CDR3 spans 12 residues. V lost 4 bases and J lost 8, with 11 bases in between. Germline values: CDR1 LGHDT, CDR2 YNNKEL (reference sequence). The CDR3 DNA reads TGTGCCAGCAGCCGTTCGAACGGGGGCTACACCTTC. It is translated as CASSRSNGGYTF.

The V gene is TRBV4-3, the J gene TRBJ2-3, with D uncertain. The CDR3 length is 15 residues. Germline-derived CDR1 and CDR2 are LGHNA and YSLEER. With 4 bases removed from V and 2 bases from J, the gap between germline ends came to 13 bases. CDR3: CASSLQSLPTDTQYF. The DNA of the CDR3 is TGCGCCAGCAGCCTTCAGTCACTTCCCACAGATACGCAGTATTTT.

This clonotype was detected ten times or more. The chain is built from TRBV12-3 or TRBV12-4 and TRBJ2-7; 9 nucleotides line up with TRBD1. This CDR3 comprises 18 residues. V was clipped by 5 bases and J by 0 bases; unmatched bases: 14. The CDR3 loop reads CASSTGQGNLPDSYEQYF. In DNA form, the CDR3 reads TGTGCCAGCAGTACGGGACAGGGCAACCTACCCGACTCCTACGAGCAGTACTTC.

About this clonotype itself: This sequence may be a read error, since a much larger clone differs from it by one base. The gene calls are TRBV24-1 and TRBJ2-1, with TRBD2 as a possible D gene (8 bases). The V gene lost 6 bases and the J gene lost 9 bases, with 20 bases spanning the gap. Per germline, CDR1 KGHDR and CDR2 SFDVKD. The CDR3 runs to 15 residues. The CDR3 loop reads CATSSGRGAGGEQFF. The CDR3 DNA reads TGTGCCACCAGTTCTGGCAGGGGGGCGGGAGGTGAGCAGTTCTTC.

The table lists this clonotype with a few counts. The CDR3 DNA reads TGTGCCAGCAGCTCCCTGAGGGAGGGCGGGGGGCAAGAGACCCAGTATTTT. As protein: CASSSLREGGGQETQYF. This rearrangement joins TRBV7-2 to TRBJ2-3; 8 bases agree with TRBD2. CDR3 size: 17 residues. The germline gives CDR1 SGHTA, CDR2 FQGNSA. Losses at the gene ends were 4 bases for V and 12 bases for J; bases not matched to a gene: 21.

The chain is built from TRBV5-1 and TRBJ2-3, with D perhaps matching TRBD1 (5 bases). Trimming stripped 2 bases from V and 2 bases from J, with 9 bases between. This CDR3 is 14 amino acids long. Germline V lookup: CDR1 SGHRS, CDR2 YFSETQ. CDR3 residues: CASSLQDPTDTQYF. The CDR3, as DNA: TGCGCCAGCAGCTTACAGGATCCCACAGATACGCAGTATTTT.

This clonotype was seen repeatedly, ten times or more. This chain connects TRBV3-1 to TRBJ2-7; tentatively, D is TRBD1 (5 bases). The CDR3 extends over 14 amino acids. From germline, CDR1 is LGHDT and CDR2 YNNKEL (reference sequence). The V gene lost 5 bases and the J gene lost 1 base, with 12 bases spanning the gap. Here the CDR3 DNA reads TGTGCCAGCAGCAGACAGTCCTCGTCCTACGAGCAGTACTTC. Translated: CASSRQSSSYEQYF.

About this clonotype itself: Being one base from a much bigger clone, this may be a read error. The rearrangement uses TRBV6-5 and TRBJ2-4; TRBD1 matches at 7 bases. After removal of 6 bases from V and 2 bases from J, the junction contained 10 bases not matched to a gene. This CDR3 has 16 residues. The germline V gene has CDR1 MNHEY and CDR2 SVGAGI. CDR3 bases: TGTGCCAGCAGGCCGAACAGGGGACGGACCAAAAACATTCAGTACTTC. Translation: CASRPNRGRTKNIQYF.

The sample holds many counts of this clonotype. The V gene is TRBV29-1, the J gene TRBJ2-5; D unresolved. From germline, CDR1 is SQVTM and CDR2 ANQGSEA. The CDR3 spans 13 residues. V lost 4 bases and J lost 3, with 12 bases in between. The CDR3 bases are TGCAGCGTTGCGATCGGTCGCAAAGAGACCCAGTACTTC. This translates into CSVAIGRKETQYF.

The V and J genes are TRBV7-2 and TRBJ2-3; 9 positions match TRBD2. From germline, CDR1 is SGHTA and CDR2 FQGNSA. The CDR3 is 16 residues long. V trimming: 6 bases; J trimming: 4 bases; junction bases outside the gene matches: 11. The CDR3 bases are TGTGCCAGCAGATCTCCGGGACTAGCTGTGCCAGATACGCAGTATTTT. Its protein is CASRSPGLAVPDTQYF.

This clonotype was observed many times. The chain couples TRBV20-1 to TRBJ2-1; no clear D. Germline V lookup: CDR1 DFQATT, CDR2 SNEGSKA (reference sequence). Trimming cost V 6 bases and J 9 bases, with 18 bases left between them. The CDR3 totals 13 residues. CDR3 nucleotides: TGCAGTGCCGCCGCTTCGATGGATGGTGAGCAGTTCTTC. Its protein product is CSAAASMDGEQFF.

The table lists this clonotype with a few counts. The rearrangement links TRBV6-1 to TRBJ2-6; D may be TRBD2 (5 bases). The germline gives CDR1 MNHNS, CDR2 SASEGT. The CDR3 loop spans 14 amino acids. With 5 bases removed from V and 3 bases from J, the gap between germline ends came to 8 bases. Here the CDR3 DNA reads TGTGCCAGCAGTCCGGGGTTTGGGGCCAACGTCCTGACTTTC. It is translated as CASSPGFGANVLTF.

This clonotype came up a few times. This chain connects TRBV20-1 to TRBJ2-7; 11 bases align to TRBD2. CDR1 and CDR2 from the germline V gene are DFQATT and SNEGSKA (reference sequence). This CDR3 is 18 amino acids long. The V gene end was trimmed by 3 bases and the J gene end by 2 bases; junction bases not matched to a gene: 15. DNA for the CDR3: TGCAGTGCTAGCCCGACAGGGGTCCCGACTAGCGGGACCTACGAGCAGTACTTC. Protein product: CSASPTGVPTSGTYEQYF.